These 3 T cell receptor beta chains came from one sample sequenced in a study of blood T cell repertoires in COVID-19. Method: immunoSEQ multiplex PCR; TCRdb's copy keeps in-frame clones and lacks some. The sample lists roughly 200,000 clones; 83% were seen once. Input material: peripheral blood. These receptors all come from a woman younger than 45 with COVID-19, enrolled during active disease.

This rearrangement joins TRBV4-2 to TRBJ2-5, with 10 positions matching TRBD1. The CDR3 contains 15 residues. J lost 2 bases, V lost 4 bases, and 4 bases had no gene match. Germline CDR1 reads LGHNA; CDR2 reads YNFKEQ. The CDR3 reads CASSPWTGGQETQYF. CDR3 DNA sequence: TGTGCCAGCAGCCCTTGGACAGGGGGACAAGAGACCCAGTACTTC.

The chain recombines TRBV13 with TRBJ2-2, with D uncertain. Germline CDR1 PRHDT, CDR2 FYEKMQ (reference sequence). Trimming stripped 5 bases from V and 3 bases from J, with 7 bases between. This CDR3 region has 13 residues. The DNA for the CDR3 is TGTGCCAGCAGCGGCCTAGACACCGGGGAGCTGTTTTTT. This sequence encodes CASSGLDTGELFF.

The CDR3 loop is CASSWLQGPKNEKLFF. In DNA form, the CDR3 reads TGTGCCAGCAGCTGGCTACAGGGGCCTAAGAATGAAAAACTGTTTTTT. V usage is TRBV5-5 and J usage is TRBJ1-4; 7 nucleotides agree with TRBD1. This CDR3 has 16 amino acids. The J segment lost 5 bases and the V segment lost 3 bases, leaving 10 bases of the junction unmatched. Germline CDR1 reads SGHKS; CDR2 reads YYEKEE (reference sequence). Filled out from reference TRBV5-5 and TRBJ1-4, the complete variable domain reads DAGVTQSPTHLIKTRGQQVTLRCSPISGHKSVSWYQQVLGQGPQFIFQYYEKEERGRGNFPDRFSARQFPNYSSELNVNALLLGDSALYLCASSWLQGPKNEKLFFGSGTQLSVL.